This T cell receptor (beta chain) stems from a study of shared clonotypes between healthy human individuals. Study observations and caveats: Clonotypes not shared had lower generation probabilities than those common to all four donors.

V lost 2 bases to trimming and J lost 1 base, with 5 bases between them. This CDR3 contains 14 residues. The germline V gene has CDR1 MNHEY and CDR2 SVGAGI. Both subsets, CD45RA+ naive and CD45RA-negative memory, were split from the CD4+ cells. The repertoire was sequenced with immunoSEQ multiplex PCR; TCRdb's copy has only in-frame clones and lacks some. The sample records some 1,100,000 clones, 70% to 80% being singletons. This clone has a handful of counts. Its antigen is as yet unknown. The origin of this receptor is a man between 18 and 35 years old in good health. Some clones in this sample may be carry-over from other donors' samples. Material: memory CD4+ T cells from PBMCs. As to subset: CD45RA-negative fraction. The V gene is TRBV6-5, the J gene TRBJ2-2; TRBD1 is a possible D gene (5 bases). In nucleotides, the CDR3 is TGTGCCAGCAGTTACGACAGGAACACCGGGGAGCTGTTTTTT. Amino acid sequence: CASSYDRNTGELFF.